The rows below give T cell receptor beta chains drawn from one sample of a study of cytomegalovirus exposure and HLA in healthy donors. Sequenced by immunoSEQ multiplex PCR; TCRdb stores in-frame clones only, minus some. The repertoire holds about 120,000 clones, around 86% seen once, with about 2% in the top ten. Sequenced: PBMCs. The receptors derive from a woman aged 18 to 35 in good health and CMV-seronegative. The CDR3 runs from the conserved cysteine through the conserved F or W. D genes are given only for firm matches. A row's size may be missing; if present it is once, few, many or a size class.

clone_size	cdr3_length	v_call	d_call	j_call	cdr3_aa	cdr3_nt
once	18	TRBV4-1	.	TRBJ1-3	CASSQVHLQGRSGNTIYF	TGCGCCAGCAGCCAAGTCCATCTACAGGGCCGCTCTGGAAACACCATATATTTT
few	13	TRBV19	TRBD1	TRBJ2-7	CASSMGQGYEQYF	TGTGCCAGTAGTATGGGACAGGGCTACGAGCAGTACTTC
.	16	TRBV9	TRBD2	TRBJ2-1	CASSVDASGSYNEQFF	TGTGCCAGCAGCGTAGACGCTAGCGGGAGCTACAATGAGCAGTTCTTC
once	16	TRBV11-2	TRBD1	TRBJ1-1	CASSLGLRTGVTEAFF	TGTGCCAGCAGCTTAGGGTTACGGACAGGGGTCACTGAAGCTTTCTTT
.	13	TRBV30	TRBD1	TRBJ1-2	CARDVGTAYGYTF	TGTGCCCGCGACGTAGGGACAGCCTATGGCTACACCTTC
.	14	TRBV15	TRBD2	TRBJ2-7	CATSSVAGGYEQYF	TGTGCCACCAGCAGCGTGGCGGGGGGCTACGAGCAGTACTTC
.	14	TRBV10-2	TRBD1	TRBJ1-2	CASRGVGQDYGYTF	TGCGCCAGCAGGGGTGTGGGACAGGACTATGGCTACACCTTC
.	17	TRBV27	TRBD1	TRBJ2-3	CASSPIPGQGISDTQYF	TGTGCCAGCAGTCCTATCCCGGGACAGGGGATATCAGATACGCAGTATTTT
.	11	TRBV29-1	TRBD1	TRBJ2-3	CSVGDRGTQYF	TGCAGCGTGGGTGACAGGGGGACGCAGTATTTT
once	17	TRBV7-3	TRBD2	TRBJ2-2	CASSPTSGGWGTGELFF	TGTGCCAGCAGCCCTACGTCGGGAGGGTGGGGCACCGGGGAGCTGTTTTTT
.	15	TRBV4-1	TRBD1	TRBJ1-2	CASSRGQGLNYGYTF	TGCGCCAGCAGCCGGGGACAGGGGCTAAACTATGGCTACACCTTC
.	15	TRBV5-4	.	TRBJ1-4	CASSYDPGQYEKLFF	TGTGCCAGCAGTTACGACCCTGGACAGTATGAAAAACTGTTTTTT
.	13	TRBV25-1	.	TRBJ2-3	CASSAQGGGTQYF	TGTGCCAGCAGTGCTCAGGGGGGAGGTACGCAGTATTTT
.	15	TRBV15	.	TRBJ2-4	CATSREFTTKNIQYF	TGTGCCACCAGCAGGGAGTTTACGACCAAAAACATTCAGTACTTC
.	14	TRBV11-3	.	TRBJ2-1	CASSLADSGNEQFF	TGTGCCAGCAGCTTGGCGGACAGTGGCAATGAGCAGTTCTTC
.	14	TRBV2	.	TRBJ2-7	CASSERGASYEQYF	TGTGCCAGCAGTGAACGGGGGGCCTCCTACGAGCAGTACTTC
.	15	TRBV4-1	TRBD2	TRBJ2-5	CASSQLGTSAETQYF	TGCGCCAGCAGCCAATTAGGGACTAGCGCTGAGACCCAGTACTTC
.	16	TRBV6-4	TRBD2	TRBJ2-3	CASSEVATGGPDTQYF	TGTGCCAGCAGTGAGGTGGCGACGGGAGGGCCAGATACGCAGTATTTT
.	14	TRBV5-4	.	TRBJ2-7	CASSFNRDSYEQYF	TGTGCCAGCAGCTTTAACCGGGACTCCTACGAGCAGTACTTC
.	15	TRBV7-8	.	TRBJ2-7	CASSYLGTTPTSLYF	TGTGCCAGCAGCTATCTGGGCACGACACCTACGAGTTTGTACTTC
.	13	TRBV27	.	TRBJ2-7	CASNGRESYEQYF	TGTGCCAGCAATGGCCGGGAGAGCTACGAGCAGTACTTC
.	11	TRBV20-1	.	TRBJ2-1	CSAMTSNEQFF	TGCAGTGCTATGACTAGCAATGAGCAGTTCTTC
.	12	TRBV19	TRBD1	TRBJ2-7	CASSGDSYEQYF	TGTGCCAGTAGTGGGGACAGCTACGAGCAGTACTTC
.	18	TRBV4-1	TRBD2	TRBJ2-3	CASSHDPGDPSGVDTQYF	TGCGCCAGCAGCCATGATCCCGGAGACCCAAGCGGGGTGGATACGCAGTATTTT
.	17	TRBV11-2	TRBD2	TRBJ2-7	CASSPGLAGGVIYEQYF	TGTGCCAGCAGCCCCGGACTAGCGGGAGGCGTGATCTACGAGCAGTACTTC
.	16	TRBV19	TRBD1	TRBJ1-2	CASTTRAVGDRSNPLF	TGTGCCAGTACCACGAGGGCTGTGGGGGACAGGAGTAATCCGCTCTTC
.	14	TRBV6-6	.	TRBJ2-3	CASSPTGRADTQYF	TGTGCCAGCAGCCCAACAGGGAGGGCAGATACGCAGTATTTT
.	13	TRBV30	.	TRBJ2-7	CALLGYSSYEQYF	TGTGCCCTCCTGGGCTATAGCTCCTACGAGCAGTACTTC
few	13	TRBV7-6	TRBD1	TRBJ2-7	CASSRSTGAEQYF	TGTGCCAGCAGCAGATCGACAGGGGCCGAGCAGTACTTC
once	15	TRBV7-3	TRBD2	TRBJ2-7	CASSPSSGSSYEQYF	TGTGCCAGCAGCCCGTCTAGCGGGAGCTCCTACGAGCAGTACTTC
.	17	TRBV11-2	.	TRBJ2-2	CASSFLLGSANTGELFF	TGTGCCAGCAGCTTTTTACTCGGGAGCGCGAACACCGGGGAGCTGTTTTTT
.	14	TRBV13	.	TRBJ2-6	CASSSGSGANVLTF	TGTGCCAGCAGCTCCGGCTCTGGGGCCAACGTCCTGACTTTC
.	15	TRBV6-6	.	TRBJ1-1	CASRPPDRQRSEAFF	TGTGCCAGCAGACCTCCCGACAGGCAGCGCTCTGAAGCTTTCTTT
.	15	TRBV10-3	TRBD2	TRBJ2-1	CAISGEREINNEQFF	TGTGCCATCAGTGGGGAGCGGGAGATCAACAATGAGCAGTTCTTC
.	14	TRBV12-5	TRBD1	TRBJ1-2	CASGPTGAGGGYTF	TGTGCTAGTGGCCCGACAGGGGCAGGAGGTGGCTACACCTTC
.	14	TRBV10-2	TRBD2	TRBJ2-1	CASSSGRFGDEQFF	TGCGCCAGCAGTAGCGGGAGATTTGGGGATGAGCAGTTCTTC
once	13	TRBV7-2	.	TRBJ1-2	CASSPAGVWGYTF	TGTGCCAGCAGCCCCGCCGGGGTCTGGGGCTACACCTTC
.	15	TRBV29-1	.	TRBJ2-1	CSVEDVSQNYNEQFF	TGCAGCGTTGAAGATGTCTCACAAAACTACAATGAGCAGTTCTTC
.	17	TRBV6-1	.	TRBJ2-1	CASSEVRSGSGYNEQFF	TGTGCCAGCAGTGAAGTTCGATCGGGGTCGGGCTACAATGAGCAGTTCTTC
.	15	TRBV10-1	.	TRBJ1-3	CASSDGRSSGNTIYF	TGCGCCAGCAGTGATGGCCGCAGCTCTGGAAACACCATATATTTT